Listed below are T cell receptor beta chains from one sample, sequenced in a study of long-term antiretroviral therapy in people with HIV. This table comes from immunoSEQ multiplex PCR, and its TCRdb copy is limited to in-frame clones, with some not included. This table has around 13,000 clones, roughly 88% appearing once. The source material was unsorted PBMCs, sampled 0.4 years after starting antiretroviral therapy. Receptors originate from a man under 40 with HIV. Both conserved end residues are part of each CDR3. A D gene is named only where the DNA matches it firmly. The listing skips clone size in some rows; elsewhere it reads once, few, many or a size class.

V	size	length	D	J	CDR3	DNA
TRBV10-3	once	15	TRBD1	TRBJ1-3	CAISFQGAQGNTIYF	TGTGCCATTTCCTTCCAGGGGGCCCAAGGAAACACCATATATTTT
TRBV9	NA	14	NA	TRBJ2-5	CASSPLGGAETQYF	TGTGCCAGCAGCCCCCTTGGGGGGGCTGAGACCCAGTACTTC
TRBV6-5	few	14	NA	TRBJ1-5	CASSRTSSNQPQHF	TGTGCCAGCAGTCGGACATCAAGCAATCAGCCCCAGCATTTT
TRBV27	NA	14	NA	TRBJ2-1	CASSWGAPENEQFF	TGTGCCAGCTCTTGGGGGGCGCCTGAGAATGAGCAGTTCTTC
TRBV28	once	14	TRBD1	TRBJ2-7	CASSPDRPLNEQYF	TGTGCCAGCAGTCCGGACAGGCCTCTGAACGAGCAGTACTTC
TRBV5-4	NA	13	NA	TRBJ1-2	CASSFTASNGYTF	TGTGCCAGCAGCTTTACCGCCTCTAATGGCTACACCTTC
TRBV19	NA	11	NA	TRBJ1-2	CASREGYGYTF	TGTGCCAGTCGGGAGGGCTATGGCTACACCTTC
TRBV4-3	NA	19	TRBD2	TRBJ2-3	CASSQGSASGLYDTDTQYF	TGCGCCAGCAGCCAAGGGAGCGCTAGCGGGCTTTATGACACAGATACGCAGTATTTT
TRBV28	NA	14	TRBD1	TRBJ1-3	CASSRGQDGNTIYF	TGTGCCAGCAGCAGGGGACAGGACGGAAACACCATATATTTT
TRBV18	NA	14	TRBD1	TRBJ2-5	CASSPWDRQETQYF	TGTGCCAGCTCACCTTGGGACAGGCAAGAGACCCAGTACTTC
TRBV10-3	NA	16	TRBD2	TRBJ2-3	CAILLGLAGGQDTQYF	TGTGCCATTCTCCTGGGATTAGCGGGGGGGCAAGATACGCAGTATTTT
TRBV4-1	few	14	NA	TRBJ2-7	CASSQGGGGGEQYF	TGCGCCAGCAGCCAAGGTGGAGGGGGCGGAGAGCAGTACTTC
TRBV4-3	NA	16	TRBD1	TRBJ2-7	CASSPSRTGVTYEQYF	TGCGCCAGCAGCCCCTCCCGGACAGGGGTTACCTACGAGCAGTACTTC
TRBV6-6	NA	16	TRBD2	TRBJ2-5	CASSYSGAGGRETQYF	TGTGCCAGCAGTTACTCAGGAGCGGGGGGGCGTGAGACCCAGTACTTC
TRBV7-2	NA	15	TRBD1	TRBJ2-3	CASSLETGTRDTQYF	TGTGCCAGCAGCTTAGAGACAGGGACCAGGGATACGCAGTATTTT
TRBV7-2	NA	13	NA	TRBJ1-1	CASSSTQGAEAFF	TGTGCCAGCAGCTCAACTCAGGGTGCTGAAGCTTTCTTT
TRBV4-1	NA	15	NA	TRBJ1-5	CASSQYGQRNQPQHF	TGCGCCAGCAGCCAGTATGGGCAGCGCAATCAGCCCCAGCATTTT
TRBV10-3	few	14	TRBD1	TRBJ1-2	CAISVRTGHHGYTF	TGTGCCATCAGTGTCAGGACAGGGCACCATGGCTACACCTTC
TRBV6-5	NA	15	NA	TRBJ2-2	CASSYRGGDTGELFF	TGTGCCAGCAGTTATCGAGGAGGAGACACCGGGGAGCTGTTTTTT
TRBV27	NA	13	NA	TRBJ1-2	CASSVRGLYGYTF	TGTGCCAGCAGTGTAAGGGGACTCTATGGCTACACCTTC
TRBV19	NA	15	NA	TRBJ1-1	CASSIMGARLTEAFF	TGTGCCAGTAGTATCATGGGAGCAAGGCTCACTGAAGCTTTCTTT
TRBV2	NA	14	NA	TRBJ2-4	CASSAGGAKNIQYF	TGTGCCAGCAGTGCCGGAGGGGCCAAAAACATTCAGTACTTC
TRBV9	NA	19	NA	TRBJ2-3	CASSDGEEGGGASTDTQYF	TGTGCCAGCAGCGACGGCGAGGAAGGGGGGGGCGCTAGCACAGATACGCAGTATTTT
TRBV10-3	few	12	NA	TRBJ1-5	CAISINNQPQHF	TGTGCCATCAGCATTAATAATCAGCCCCAGCATTTT
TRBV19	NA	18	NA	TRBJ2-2	CASKNRGISGTNTGELFF	TGTGCCAGTAAGAACAGGGGAATTAGCGGGACGAACACCGGGGAGCTGTTTTTT
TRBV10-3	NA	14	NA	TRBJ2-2	CAISEGSNTGELFF	TGTGCCATCAGTGAGGGGTCGAACACCGGGGAGCTGTTTTTT
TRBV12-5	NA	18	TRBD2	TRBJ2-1	CASGLVIAGGPSYNEQFF	TGTGCTAGTGGTTTGGTAATAGCGGGAGGACCTTCCTACAATGAGCAGTTCTTC
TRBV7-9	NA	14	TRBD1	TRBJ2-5	CASSSWDRQETQYF	TGTGCCAGCAGCTCCTGGGACAGACAAGAGACCCAGTACTTC
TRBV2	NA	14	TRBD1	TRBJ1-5	CASTPTGIGQPQHF	TGTGCCAGCACCCCGACAGGGATCGGCCAGCCCCAGCATTTT